This is a list of T cell receptor beta chains from one sample in a study of T cell changes during pregnancy in multiple sclerosis. TCRdb's table, derived via immunoSEQ multiplex PCR, lists solely in-frame clones and lacks some. The table records around 55,000 clones, 94% of them present only once. The sequenced sample was CD8+ T cells from peripheral blood mononuclear cells, obtained in the third trimester of pregnancy. The receptors originated from a female donor with multiple sclerosis, enrolled in a pregnancy study. CDR3s include the opening cysteine and the closing phenylalanine or tryptophan. The D gene is left open where the match is weak. Size is omitted from some rows. Given values are once, few, many or a class for expanded clones.

d_gene,abundance,v_gene,j_gene,CDR3nt,CDR3aa
NA,NA,TRBV9,TRBJ2-7,TGTGCCAGCAGCGTAGATGACAGACCCTACGAGCAGTACTTC,CASSVDDRPYEQYF
TRBD2,NA,TRBV5-1,TRBJ2-3,TGCGCCAGCAGCTTAGTTCTCAAAGTAGCGGGAGGTTGTATAGGAGATACGCAGTATTTT,CASSLVLKVAGGCIGDTQYF
TRBD2,NA,TRBV13,TRBJ2-3,TGTGCCAGCAGCCCGGCGGGAGTTCCCAGCACAGATACGCAGTATTTT,CASSPAGVPSTDTQYF
NA,NA,TRBV30,TRBJ2-5,TGTGCCTGGAGTGTACGGTGGGGGGGCGACCGGGAGACCCAGTACTTC,CAWSVRWGGDRETQYF
TRBD1,NA,TRBV10-2,TRBJ1-1,TGCGCCAGCAGTGAACCAGGGGGCACTGAAGCTTTCTTT,CASSEPGGTEAFF
NA,NA,TRBV4-1,TRBJ2-1,TGCGCCAGCAGCCAAGACGGAACAGGAGACTATGAGCAGTTCTTC,CASSQDGTGDYEQFF
TRBD2,NA,TRBV28,TRBJ2-1,TGTGCCAGCAGTCAGGGGCCCCGCCTGCGGGAGGATAATGAGCAGTTCTTC,CASSQGPRLREDNEQFF
TRBD2,NA,TRBV27,TRBJ2-7,TGTGCCAGCAGTTTATCCGGGACTAGCGGGACCTACGAGCAGTACTTC,CASSLSGTSGTYEQYF
NA,NA,TRBV25-1,TRBJ2-5,TGTGCCAGCAGTGATCTAGCGAAAGAGACCCAGTACTTC,CASSDLAKETQYF
NA,NA,TRBV19,TRBJ2-1,TGTGCCAGTAGTATCGGAGGCGAGCAGTTCTTC,CASSIGGEQFF
TRBD1,medium-sized,TRBV5-1,TRBJ1-1,TGCGCCAGCAGCAAAGGTCAGGGGGCGGTCACTGAAGCTTTCTTT,CASSKGQGAVTEAFF
TRBD2,NA,TRBV10-2,TRBJ2-6,TGCGCCAGCAGTCCGGGACTAGAGTTCTCTGGGGCCAACGTCCTGACTTTC,CASSPGLEFSGANVLTF
NA,NA,TRBV7-9,TRBJ2-7,TGTGCCAGCAGCCCCCCCTCGGGTGTCGGGGGACCGTCCTACGAGCAGTACTTC,CASSPPSGVGGPSYEQYF
NA,NA,TRBV5-1,TRBJ2-1,TGCGCCAGCAGCTTGGGGTTAGCCAATGAGCAGTTCTTC,CASSLGLANEQFF
NA,NA,TRBV6-5,TRBJ2-7,TGTGCCAGCAGTTACTCTTTCAGCTCCTACGAGCAGTACTTC,CASSYSFSSYEQYF
NA,NA,TRBV10-3,TRBJ2-7,TGTGCCATCAGTGAGCTCTCTGCAGCCTACGAGCAGTACTTC,CAISELSAAYEQYF
NA,NA,TRBV5-1,TRBJ2-1,TGCGCCAGCAGCTTGGCCACAGGTCACAAGGATAGTGAGCAGTTCTTC,CASSLATGHKDSEQFF
NA,NA,TRBV5-1,TRBJ2-7,TGCGCCAGCAGCCCGTACCAGGGGGGCCTGTACGAGCAGTACTTC,CASSPYQGGLYEQYF
TRBD2,NA,TRBV7-8,TRBJ2-7,TGTGCCAGCCGACTATCGGGAGGGCCAGCCTACGAGCAGTACTTC,CASRLSGGPAYEQYF
NA,NA,TRBV5-1,TRBJ1-1,TGCGCCAGCAGCTTGGGAGGGTTCACTGAAGCTTTCTTT,CASSLGGFTEAFF
NA,NA,TRBV7-2,TRBJ2-7,TGTGCCAGCAGCTTAGTTCCGAGCGGAGGTCCCCCCTACGAGCAGTACTTC,CASSLVPSGGPPYEQYF
TRBD2,NA,TRBV6-5,TRBJ2-7,TGTGCCAGCAGCCCAGCGGGAATTTTCCACGAGCAGTACTTC,CASSPAGIFHEQYF
TRBD1,once,TRBV5-1,TRBJ1-5,TGCGCCAGCAGCTTGGCAGGGGGCCATCAGCCCCAGCATTTT,CASSLAGGHQPQHF
NA,NA,TRBV2,TRBJ1-4,TGTGCCAGCAGCGAAGAACAGTCCCACCATGAAAAACTGTTTTTT,CASSEEQSHHEKLFF
TRBD2,NA,TRBV28,TRBJ2-7,TGTGCCAGCAGTACGAGGGACGGACCCCGCTCTAGCGGGAGGCTAGAGCAGTACTTC,CASSTRDGPRSSGRLEQYF
NA,NA,TRBV28,TRBJ2-6,TGTGCCAGCAGTGGTCAGGGCTTCCTTAAAACTGGGGCCAACGTCCTGACTTTC,CASSGQGFLKTGANVLTF
NA,NA,TRBV27,TRBJ1-1,TGTGCCAGCAGTTTAAGAGGGAACACTGAAGCTTTCTTT,CASSLRGNTEAFF
TRBD1,NA,TRBV9,TRBJ1-1,TGTGCCAGCAGCGAGGGACAGGTGAACACTGAAGCTTTCTTT,CASSEGQVNTEAFF
TRBD2,NA,TRBV14,TRBJ2-1,TGTGCCAGCAGCCAAATCCCTAGCGGCTACAATGAGCAGTTCTTC,CASSQIPSGYNEQFF
TRBD2,many,TRBV7-2,TRBJ2-7,TGTGCCAGCAGCATGACTAGCGGCAACTACGAGCAGTACTTC,CASSMTSGNYEQYF
NA,NA,TRBV6-4,TRBJ2-1,TGTGCCAGCAGTGACACCTCGAGAGTAAAATTCAATGAGCAGTTCTTC,CASSDTSRVKFNEQFF
NA,once,TRBV21-1,TRBJ1-1,TGTGCCAGCAGCAAGGGGCAGATGAACACTGAAGCTTTCTTT,CASSKGQMNTEAFF
TRBD2,once,TRBV18,TRBJ2-3,TGTGCCAGCTCACCCTCCCCGGGACTAGCGGGTCTTTTGACGGATACGCAGTATTTT,CASSPSPGLAGLLTDTQYF
NA,NA,TRBV9,TRBJ2-1,TGTGCCAGCAGCGTAGTCTTCAATGAGCAGTTCTTC,CASSVVFNEQFF
TRBD2,NA,TRBV5-6,TRBJ2-2,TGTGCCAGCAGCTTGGGCCCTAGCGGGAGGGCCGCCGGGGAGCTGTTTTTT,CASSLGPSGRAAGELFF
TRBD1,NA,TRBV11-2,TRBJ1-2,TGTGCCAGCAGCAAAACCCCGGGACAGGCTAACTATGGCTACACCTTC,CASSKTPGQANYGYTF
NA,NA,TRBV27,TRBJ1-1,TGTGCCAGCAGTCCCCTGACAGGACTGAACACTGAAGCTTTCTTT,CASSPLTGLNTEAFF
TRBD1,NA,TRBV5-6,TRBJ1-1,TGTGCCAGCAGCTCGGGACAGGGGGGGAGGGGAGCTTTCTTT,CASSSGQGGRGAFF
NA,NA,TRBV2,TRBJ2-4,TGTGCCAGCAGTGAAAACCTGTACTTTGCCAAAAACATTCAGTACTTC,CASSENLYFAKNIQYF
NA,NA,TRBV15,TRBJ1-5,TGTGCCACCAGTAACACGGGGCCCCAGCATTTT,CATSNTGPQHF
NA,NA,TRBV29-1,TRBJ2-5,TGCAGCGTTAGATCGGACAGTCAAGAGACCCAGTACTTC,CSVRSDSQETQYF